This entry lists 9 T cell receptor beta chains sequenced from one sample in a study of blood T cells in healthy people across ages. A second PCR of 7 to 11 cycles used a sample-barcoded 5' primer and a J-beta primer mix. TCRdb used MiXCR to reprocess the 5' RACE reads, holding one entry per CDR3 protein. The table lists some 1,800,000 distinct CDR3 sequences, roughly two fifths of them singletons, with 23% in the top ten. The sample was blood. Receptor source: a human donor in good health.

This clonotype was counted between two and nine times. J is TRBJ2-1 and V is TRBV29-1; no clear D. In germline, CDR1 is SQVTM, CDR2 ANQGSEA. This CDR3 comprises 12 residues. Trimming took 5 bases from V and 6 from J, leaving 11 bases between them. Here the CDR3 reads CSVSTVSNEQFF. In nucleotides, the CDR3 is TGCAGCGTTTCAACAGTGAGCAATGAGCAGTTCTTC.

This rearrangement joins TRBV29-1 to TRBJ2-3, with D perhaps assigned TRBD1 or TRBD2 (5 bases each). The V gene's germline CDR1 is SQVTM and CDR2 ANQGSEA. Trimming cost V 2 bases and J 0 bases, with 12 bases left between them. The CDR3 consists of 15 residues. This CDR3 reads CSVEFRRDSTDTQYF. The CDR3 DNA sequence: TGCAGCGTTGAATTTCGCAGGGACAGCACAGATACGCAGTATTTT.

Note on this clonotype: A much more abundant neighbour one base away suggests this may be a read error. This sequence joins TRBV20-1 and TRBJ2-7; TRBD2 matches 12 bases. Germline-derived CDR1 and CDR2 are DFQATT and SNEGSKA (reference sequence). The CDR3 is 14 amino acids. The CDR3 loop reads CSTRRTSGANEQYF. CDR3 sequence (DNA): TGCAGTACTAGAAGGACTAGCGGGGCTAACGAGCAGTACTTC.

This clonotype was recorded a few times. A much larger clone is a single base away; this may be a read error. This chain uses TRBV6-2 or TRBV6-3 with TRBJ2-7; D not resolved. The CDR3 spans 11 residues. Per germline, CDR1 MNHEY and CDR2 SVGEGT. Trimming shortened V by 4 bases and J by 5 bases, and 6 bases separated the two germline ends. This CDR3 is CASSSFHEQYF. For the CDR3, the DNA is TGTGCCAGCAGTTCCTTCCACGAGCAGTACTTC.

This chain connects TRBV12-5 to TRBJ2-2; no firm D call. The CDR3 covers 16 residues. Germline V gene lookup returns CDR1 LGHNT and CDR2 FRNRAP. The V end lost 0 bases, the J end lost 2 bases, and 10 bases lay between the germline ends. The CDR3, as DNA: TGTGCTAGTGGTTTGGTACTGGGGTTTAACACCGGGGAGCTGTTTTTT. Translation gives CASGLVLGFNTGELFF.

The chain uses TRBV20-1 and TRBJ2-1, with 9 bases matching TRBD2. The CDR3 is 16 residues long. Germline CDR1 reads DFQATT; CDR2 reads SNEGSKA (reference sequence). The junction had 9 bases not matched to a gene; V was cut back by 0 bases and J by 6 bases. This CDR3 is CSARDSLLAGRNEQFF. The CDR3 DNA reads TGCAGTGCTAGAGACTCCTTGCTAGCGGGGCGCAATGAGCAGTTCTTC.

The chain employs TRBV7-6 and TRBJ2-3; 8 positions agree with TRBD2. V gave up 2 bases and J gave up 2 bases; unmatched junction bases: 12. Germline lookup yields CDR1 SGHVS and CDR2 FNYEAQ. CDR3 length equals 18 residues. The CDR3 sequence: CASSLPGSGGASTDTQYF. The CDR3 nucleotides are TGTGCCAGCAGCTTACCGGGGAGCGGGGGCGCCTCCACAGATACGCAGTATTTT.

The genes are TRBV6-6 and TRBJ1-4; no firm D call. The CDR3 runs 16 residues. Germline CDR1 MNHNY, CDR2 SVGAGI (reference sequence). V gave up 2 bases and J gave up 7 bases, with 17 bases separating them. CDR3 residues: CASSYPSAEEGEKLFF. The DNA for the CDR3 is TGTGCCAGCAGTTACCCGAGCGCGGAGGAGGGTGAAAAACTGTTTTTT.

This chain uses TRBV20-1 with TRBJ2-5; D might be TRBD2 (6 bases). The CDR3 totals 13 residues. V lost 1 base and J 5 bases, leaving 11 bases between the germline ends. Germline CDR1 is DFQATT and CDR2 is SNEGSKA (reference sequence). The CDR3 nucleotides are TGCAGTGCTAGAGTTGGCGGGGTGGAGACCCAGTACTTC. Translation gives CSARVGGVETQYF.